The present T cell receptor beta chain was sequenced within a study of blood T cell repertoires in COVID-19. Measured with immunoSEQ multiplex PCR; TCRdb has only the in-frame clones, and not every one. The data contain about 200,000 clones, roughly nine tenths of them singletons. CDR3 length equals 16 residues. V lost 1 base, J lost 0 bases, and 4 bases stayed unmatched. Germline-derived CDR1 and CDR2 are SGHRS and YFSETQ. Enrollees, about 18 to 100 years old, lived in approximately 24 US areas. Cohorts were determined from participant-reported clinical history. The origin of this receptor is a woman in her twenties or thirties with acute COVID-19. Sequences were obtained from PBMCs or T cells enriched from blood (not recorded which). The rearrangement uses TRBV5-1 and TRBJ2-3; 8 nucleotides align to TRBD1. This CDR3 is CASSLSGQGSTDTQYF. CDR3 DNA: TGCGCCAGCAGCTTGTCAGGACAGGGCAGCACAGATACGCAGTATTTT.